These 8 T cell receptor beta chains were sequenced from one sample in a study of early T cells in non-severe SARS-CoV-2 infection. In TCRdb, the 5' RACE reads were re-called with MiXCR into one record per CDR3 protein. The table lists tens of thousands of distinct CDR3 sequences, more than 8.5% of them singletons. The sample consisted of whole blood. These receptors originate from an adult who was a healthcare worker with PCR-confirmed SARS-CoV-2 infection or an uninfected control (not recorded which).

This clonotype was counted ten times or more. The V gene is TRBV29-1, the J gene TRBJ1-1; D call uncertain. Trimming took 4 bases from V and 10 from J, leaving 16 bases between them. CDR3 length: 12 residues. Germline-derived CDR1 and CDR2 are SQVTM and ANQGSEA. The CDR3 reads CSVGEQGVRAFF. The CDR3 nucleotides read TGCAGCGTTGGAGAACAAGGCGTCCGAGCTTTCTTT.

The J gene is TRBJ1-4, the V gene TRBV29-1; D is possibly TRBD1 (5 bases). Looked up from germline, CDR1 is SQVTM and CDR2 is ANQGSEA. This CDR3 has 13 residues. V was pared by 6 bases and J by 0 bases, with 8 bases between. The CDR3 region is CSVTDATNEKLFF. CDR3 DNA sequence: TGCAGCGTGACAGATGCAACTAATGAAAAACTGTTTTTT.

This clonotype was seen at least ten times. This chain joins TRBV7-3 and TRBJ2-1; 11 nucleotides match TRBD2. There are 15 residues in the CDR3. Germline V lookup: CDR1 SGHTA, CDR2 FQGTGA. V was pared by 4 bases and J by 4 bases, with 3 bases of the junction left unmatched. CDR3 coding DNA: TGTGCCAGCAGCTCGACTAGCGGGAAATACAATGAGCAGTTCTTC. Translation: CASSSTSGKYNEQFF.

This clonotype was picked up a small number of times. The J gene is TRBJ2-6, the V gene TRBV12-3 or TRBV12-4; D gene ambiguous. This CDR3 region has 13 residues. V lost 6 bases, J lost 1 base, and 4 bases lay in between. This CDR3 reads CASRDSGANVLTF. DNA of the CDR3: TGTGCCAGCAGGGATTCTGGGGCCAACGTCCTGACTTTC.

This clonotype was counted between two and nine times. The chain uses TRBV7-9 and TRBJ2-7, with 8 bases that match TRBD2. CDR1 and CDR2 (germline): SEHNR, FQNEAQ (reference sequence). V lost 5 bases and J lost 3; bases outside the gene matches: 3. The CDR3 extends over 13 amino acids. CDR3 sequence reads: CASSELAVYEQYF. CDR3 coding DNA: TGTGCCAGCAGCGAACTAGCGGTCTACGAGCAGTACTTC. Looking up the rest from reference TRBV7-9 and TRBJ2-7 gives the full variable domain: DTGVSQNPRHKITKRGQNVTFRCDPISEHNRLYWYRQTLGQGPEFLTYFQNEAQLEKSRLLSDRFSAERPKGSFSTLEIQRTEQGDSAMYLCASSELAVYEQYFGPGTRLTVT.

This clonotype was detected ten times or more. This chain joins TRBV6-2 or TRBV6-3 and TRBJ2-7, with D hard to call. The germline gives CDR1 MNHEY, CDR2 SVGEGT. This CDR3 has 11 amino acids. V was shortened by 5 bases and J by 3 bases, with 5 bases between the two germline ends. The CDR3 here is CASSVLYEQYF. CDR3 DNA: TGTGCCAGCAGTGTACTCTACGAGCAGTACTTC.

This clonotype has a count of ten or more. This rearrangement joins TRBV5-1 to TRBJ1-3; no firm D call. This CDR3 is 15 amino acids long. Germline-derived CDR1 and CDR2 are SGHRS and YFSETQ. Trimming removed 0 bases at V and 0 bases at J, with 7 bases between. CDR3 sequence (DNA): TGCGCCAGCAGCTTGGCCTTAGACTCTGGAAACACCATATATTTT. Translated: CASSLALDSGNTIYF.

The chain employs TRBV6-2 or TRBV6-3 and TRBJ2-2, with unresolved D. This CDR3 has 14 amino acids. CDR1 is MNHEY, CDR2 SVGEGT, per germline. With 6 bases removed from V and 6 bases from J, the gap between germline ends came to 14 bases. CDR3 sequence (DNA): TGTGCCAGCAGATTAGCCATCCTATCCGGGGAGCTGTTTTTT. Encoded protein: CASRLAILSGELFF.